The clone carrying this T cell receptor beta chain was seen just once. Profiling relied on immunoSEQ multiplex PCR, and the TCRdb table lists in-frame clones only, not all of them. The sample contains some 80,000 clones, approximately 78% of which appear only once. The data originate from a study of technical replicates of blood from a handful of donors. Sequencing used PBMCs. The source of this sequence is a human donor in good health. Some clones in this sample may be carry-over from other donors' samples.

The CDR3 DNA reads TGTGCCAGCAGTTATCGACGGACTAGCGAGTACGAGCAGTACTTC. Its translation: CASSYRRTSEYEQYF. The chain couples TRBV6-5 to TRBJ2-7; TRBD2 agrees at 9 bases. The CDR3 is 15 amino acids. From germline, CDR1 is MNHEY and CDR2 SVGAGI. With V trimmed by 3 bases and J by 4 bases, 7 bases remained unmatched.